This TCR beta chain was recovered during a study of T cell changes during pregnancy in multiple sclerosis (dated by TCRdb to between 2019 and 2020). A note on the overall study: The study examined how the T cell repertoire changed over the course of pregnancy in women with multiple sclerosis.

In the case of this clone: The antigen it binds to is not known. It has no much larger one-base neighbor in the sample; base qualities were not kept.

Compared with germline, V lacks 6 bases and J lacks 5 bases; bases without a gene match: 5. The germline V gene provides CDR1 SGHTA and CDR2 FQGNSA. From its cysteine to its phenylalanine, the CDR3 spans 14 amino acids. CDR3 DNA only is kept here, 42 bases in frame from base 1. The library was generated by the immunoSEQ multiplex PCR assay. TCRdb carries this immuneACCESS record with in-frame sequences only. Its versions omit some clonotypes, under half of them owing to an unresolved V gene in the studies checked, with the rest unexplained. The sample has approximately 100,000 clones on record, 85% to 95% of them singletons. The top ten clones comprise 1% to 1.5% of the sample.

Recombination joined TRBV7-2 with TRBJ2-7; 12 middle bases align to TRBD2. Here the sequenced sample was peripheral blood, taken in the second trimester of pregnancy. The TCR sequence derives from a female donor with multiple sclerosis, enrolled in a pregnancy study. The sequenced DNA is TGTGCCAGCAGGCTAGCGGGAGGGGTCCACGAGCAGTACTTC. Its protein reads: CASRLAGGVHEQYF. The CDR3 plus the reference TRBV7-2 and TRBJ2-7 genes for the other parts give the full variable domain: GAGVSQSPSNKVTEKGKDVELRCDPISGHTALYWYRQSLGQGLEFLIYFQGNSAPDKSGLPSDRFSAERTGGSVSTLTIQRTQQEDSAVYLCASRLAGGVHEQYFGPGTRLTVT.